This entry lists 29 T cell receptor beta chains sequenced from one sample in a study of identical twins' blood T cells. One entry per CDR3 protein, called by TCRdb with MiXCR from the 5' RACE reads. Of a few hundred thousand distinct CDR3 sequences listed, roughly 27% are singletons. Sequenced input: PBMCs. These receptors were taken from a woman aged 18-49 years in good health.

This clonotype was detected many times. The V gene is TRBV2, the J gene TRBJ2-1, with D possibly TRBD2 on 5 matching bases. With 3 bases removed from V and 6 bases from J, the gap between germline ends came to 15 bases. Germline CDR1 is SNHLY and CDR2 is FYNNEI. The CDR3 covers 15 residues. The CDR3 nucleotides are TGTGCCAGCAGTGATCAGGAGGTAGGAAGCAATGAGCAGTTCTTC. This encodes CASSDQEVGSNEQFF.

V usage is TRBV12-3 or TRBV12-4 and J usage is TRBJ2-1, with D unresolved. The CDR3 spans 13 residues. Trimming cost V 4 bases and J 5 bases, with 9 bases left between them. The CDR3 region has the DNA TGTGCCAGCAGTTATTTTTTTGACAATGAGCAGTTCTTC. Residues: CASSYFFDNEQFF.

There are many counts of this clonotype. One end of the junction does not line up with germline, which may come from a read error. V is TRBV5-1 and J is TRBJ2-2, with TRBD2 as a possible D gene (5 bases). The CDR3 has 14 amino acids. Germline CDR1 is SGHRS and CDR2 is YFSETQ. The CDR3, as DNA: TGTGCCAGCAGCTTGGCGGGGAACACCGGGGAGCTGTTTTTT. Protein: CASSLAGNTGELFF.

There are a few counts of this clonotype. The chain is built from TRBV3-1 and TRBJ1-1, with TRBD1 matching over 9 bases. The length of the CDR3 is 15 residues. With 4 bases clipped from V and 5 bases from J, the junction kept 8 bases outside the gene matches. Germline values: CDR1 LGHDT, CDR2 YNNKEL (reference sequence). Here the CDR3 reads CASSRPGTGTTEAFF. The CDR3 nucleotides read TGTGCCAGCAGCCGACCAGGGACAGGGACTACTGAAGCTTTCTTT.

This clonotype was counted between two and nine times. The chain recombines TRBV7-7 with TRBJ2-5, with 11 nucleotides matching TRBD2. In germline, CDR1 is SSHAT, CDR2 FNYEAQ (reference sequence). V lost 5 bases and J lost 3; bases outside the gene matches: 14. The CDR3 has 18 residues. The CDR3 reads CASSPEKQLTSGKETQYF. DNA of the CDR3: TGTGCCAGCAGCCCAGAAAAACAACTGACTAGCGGGAAAGAGACCCAGTACTTC.

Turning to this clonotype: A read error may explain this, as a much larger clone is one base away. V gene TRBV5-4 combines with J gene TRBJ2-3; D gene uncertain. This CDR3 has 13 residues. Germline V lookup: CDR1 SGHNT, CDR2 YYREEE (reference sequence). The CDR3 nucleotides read TGTGCCTGCAGCTTGTCCGGCCCAGATACGCAGTATTTT. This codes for CACSLSGPDTQYF.

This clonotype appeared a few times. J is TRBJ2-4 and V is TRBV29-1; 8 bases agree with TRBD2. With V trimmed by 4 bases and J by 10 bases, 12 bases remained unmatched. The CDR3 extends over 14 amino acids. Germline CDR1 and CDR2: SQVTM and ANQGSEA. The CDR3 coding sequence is TGCAGCGTTGCATCAAATAGCGGGACGGATATTCAGTACTTC. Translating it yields CSVASNSGTDIQYF.

CDR3 in DNA: TGCAGTGCTAGGGGGCTGTGGCACAATGAGCAGTTCTTC. This codes for CSARGLWHNEQFF. The V gene is TRBV20-1, the J gene TRBJ2-1; possibly TRBD1 for D (5 bases). CDR1 and CDR2 (germline): DFQATT, SNEGSKA (reference sequence). The ends were cut back, 3 bases at V and 5 bases at J, with 11 bases in the middle. This CDR3 has 13 residues.

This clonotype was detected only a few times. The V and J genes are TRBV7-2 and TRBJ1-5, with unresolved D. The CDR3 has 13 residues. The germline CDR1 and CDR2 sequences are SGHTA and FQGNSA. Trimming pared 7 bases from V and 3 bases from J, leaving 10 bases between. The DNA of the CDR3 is TGTGCCAGCACCACTAATCCCAATCAGCCCCAGCATTTT. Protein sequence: CASTTNPNQPQHF.

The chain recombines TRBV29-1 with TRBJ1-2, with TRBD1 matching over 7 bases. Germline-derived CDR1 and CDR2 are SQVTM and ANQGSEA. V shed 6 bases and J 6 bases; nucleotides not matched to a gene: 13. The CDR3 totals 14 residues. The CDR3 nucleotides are TGCAGCGTAAACGGACAGGCGTCTTCTGATGGCTACACCTTC. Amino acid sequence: CSVNGQASSDGYTF. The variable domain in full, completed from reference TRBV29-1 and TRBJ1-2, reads SAVISQKPSRDICQRGTSLTIQCQVDSQVTMMFWYRQQPGQSLTLIATANQGSEATYESGFVIDKFPISRPNLTFSTLTVSNMSPEDSSIYLCSVNGQASSDGYTFGSGTRLTVV.

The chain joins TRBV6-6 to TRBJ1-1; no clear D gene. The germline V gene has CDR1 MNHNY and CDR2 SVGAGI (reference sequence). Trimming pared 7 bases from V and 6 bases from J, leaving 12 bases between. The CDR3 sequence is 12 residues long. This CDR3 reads CASTEFNAEAFF. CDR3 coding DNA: TGTGCCAGCACCGAATTCAACGCTGAAGCTTTCTTT.

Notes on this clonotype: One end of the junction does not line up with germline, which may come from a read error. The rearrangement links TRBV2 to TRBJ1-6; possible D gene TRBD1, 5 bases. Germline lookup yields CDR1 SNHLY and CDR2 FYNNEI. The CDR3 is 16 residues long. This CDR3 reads CASSEWADSSSSPPHF. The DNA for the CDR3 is TGTGCCAGCAGTGAATGGGCCGACAGTTCAAGTTCACCCCCCCACTTT.

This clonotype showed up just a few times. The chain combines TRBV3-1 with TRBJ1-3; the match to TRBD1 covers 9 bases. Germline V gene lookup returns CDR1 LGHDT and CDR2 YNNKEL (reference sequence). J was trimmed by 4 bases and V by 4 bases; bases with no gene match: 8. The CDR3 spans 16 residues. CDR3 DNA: TGTGCCAGCAGCCCGACCCGCGGGACAGGGGGAAACACCATATATTTT. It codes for CASSPTRGTGGNTIYF.

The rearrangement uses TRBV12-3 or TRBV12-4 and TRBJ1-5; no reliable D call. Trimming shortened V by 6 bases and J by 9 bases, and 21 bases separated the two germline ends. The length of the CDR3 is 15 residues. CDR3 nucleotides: TGTGCCAGCAGCCCCTATGTGACCGACCGACGGCCCCAGCATTTT. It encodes CASSPYVTDRRPQHF.

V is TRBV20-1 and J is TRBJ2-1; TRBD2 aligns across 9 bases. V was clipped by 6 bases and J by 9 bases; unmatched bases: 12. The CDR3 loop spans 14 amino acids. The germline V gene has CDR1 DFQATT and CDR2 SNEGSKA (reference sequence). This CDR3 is CSARGLADPIEQFF. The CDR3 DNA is TGCAGTGCCCGGGGACTAGCAGACCCCATTGAGCAGTTCTTC.

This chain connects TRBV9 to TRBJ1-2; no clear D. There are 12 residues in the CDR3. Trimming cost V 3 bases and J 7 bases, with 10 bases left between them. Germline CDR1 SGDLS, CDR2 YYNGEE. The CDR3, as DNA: TGTGCCAGCAGCGACGACATTCGTGGCTACACCTTC. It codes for CASSDDIRGYTF.

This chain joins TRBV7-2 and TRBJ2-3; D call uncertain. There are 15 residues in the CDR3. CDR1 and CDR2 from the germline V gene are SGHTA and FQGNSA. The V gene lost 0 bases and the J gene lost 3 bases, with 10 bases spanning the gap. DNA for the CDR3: TGTGCCAGCAGCTTAGCGGGAATGGGTACAGATACGCAGTATTTT. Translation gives CASSLAGMGTDTQYF.

CDR3 region: CASSLGDSPYEAFF. CDR3 sequence (DNA): TGCGCCAGCAGCTTGGGAGACAGTCCATATGAAGCTTTCTTT. J is TRBJ1-1 and V is TRBV5-1; D possibly corresponds to TRBD1 (5 bases). The CDR3 consists of 14 residues. Germline V gene lookup returns CDR1 SGHRS and CDR2 YFSETQ. Trimming removed 0 bases from V and 7 bases from J, with 13 bases in between.

CDR3 nucleotides: TGTGCCAGTAGTATACGGGGACAGGGGTATGGTCAGCCCCAGCATTTT. The encoded protein is CASSIRGQGYGQPQHF. The chain uses TRBV19 and TRBJ1-5, with 10 bases identical to TRBD1. Germline V CDR1 and CDR2: LNHDA, SQIVND (reference sequence). CDR3 length: 16 residues. V lost 2 bases and J lost 6; bases outside the gene matches: 7.

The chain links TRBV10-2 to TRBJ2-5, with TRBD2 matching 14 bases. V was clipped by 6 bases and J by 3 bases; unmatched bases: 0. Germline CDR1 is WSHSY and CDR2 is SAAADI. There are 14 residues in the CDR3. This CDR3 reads CASRGLAGEETQYF. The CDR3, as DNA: TGCGCCAGCAGGGGACTAGCGGGAGAAGAGACCCAGTACTTC.

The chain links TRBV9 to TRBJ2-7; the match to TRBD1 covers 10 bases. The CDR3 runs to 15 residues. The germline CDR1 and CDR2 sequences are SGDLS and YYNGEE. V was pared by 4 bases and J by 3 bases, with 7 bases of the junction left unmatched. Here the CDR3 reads CASSLGQGRDYEQYF. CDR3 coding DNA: TGTGCCAGCAGCCTGGGACAGGGGAGAGACTACGAGCAGTACTTC.

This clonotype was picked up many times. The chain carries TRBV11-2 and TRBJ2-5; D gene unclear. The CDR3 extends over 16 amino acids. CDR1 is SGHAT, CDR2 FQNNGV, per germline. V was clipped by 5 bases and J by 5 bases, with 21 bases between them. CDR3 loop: CASSRNVGDTRETQYF. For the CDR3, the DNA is TGTGCCAGCAGCAGAAATGTTGGGGATACAAGGGAGACCCAGTACTTC.

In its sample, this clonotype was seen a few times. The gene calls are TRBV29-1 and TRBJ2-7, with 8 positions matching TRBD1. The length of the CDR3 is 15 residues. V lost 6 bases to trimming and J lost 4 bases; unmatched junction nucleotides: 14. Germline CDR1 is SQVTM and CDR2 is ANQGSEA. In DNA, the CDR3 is TGCAGCGTACTGACCGGGACAGGAGTTCTTTACGAGCAGTACTTC. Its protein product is CSVLTGTGVLYEQYF.

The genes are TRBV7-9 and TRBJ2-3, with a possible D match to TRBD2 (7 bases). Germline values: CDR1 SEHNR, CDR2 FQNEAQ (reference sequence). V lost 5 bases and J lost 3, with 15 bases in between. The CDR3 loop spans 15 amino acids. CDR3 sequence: CASSHRGGNTDTQYF. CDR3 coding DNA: TGTGCCAGCAGCCATAGGGGGGGCAATACAGATACGCAGTATTTT.

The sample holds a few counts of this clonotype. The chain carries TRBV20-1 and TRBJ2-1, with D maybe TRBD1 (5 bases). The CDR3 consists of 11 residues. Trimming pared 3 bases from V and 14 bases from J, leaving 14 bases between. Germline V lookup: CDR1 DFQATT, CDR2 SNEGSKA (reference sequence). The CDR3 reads CSASMAPREFF. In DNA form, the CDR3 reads TGCAGTGCTAGTATGGCGCCCAGGGAGTTCTTC.

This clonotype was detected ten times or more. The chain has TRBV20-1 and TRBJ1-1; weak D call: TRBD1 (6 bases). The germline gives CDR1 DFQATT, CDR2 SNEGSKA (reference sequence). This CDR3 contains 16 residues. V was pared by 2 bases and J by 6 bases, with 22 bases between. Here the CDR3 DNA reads TGCAGTGCTAGACTCGTGCTACAGGGTCTGGGGGCTGAAGCTTTCTTT. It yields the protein CSARLVLQGLGAEAFF.

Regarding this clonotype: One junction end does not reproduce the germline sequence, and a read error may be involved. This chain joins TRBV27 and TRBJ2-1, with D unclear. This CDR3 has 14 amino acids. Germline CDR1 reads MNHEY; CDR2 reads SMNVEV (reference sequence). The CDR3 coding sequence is TGTGCCATCAGTTTAAATTCCGGGTACAATGAGCAGTTCTTC. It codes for CAISLNSGYNEQFF.

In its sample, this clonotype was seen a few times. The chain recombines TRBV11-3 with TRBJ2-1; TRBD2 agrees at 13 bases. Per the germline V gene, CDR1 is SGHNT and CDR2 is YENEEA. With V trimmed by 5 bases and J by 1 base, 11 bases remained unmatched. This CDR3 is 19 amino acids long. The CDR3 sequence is CASSPRLAGGLPSYNEQFF. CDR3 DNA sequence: TGTGCCAGCAGCCCAAGACTAGCGGGGGGATTGCCATCCTACAATGAGCAGTTCTTC.

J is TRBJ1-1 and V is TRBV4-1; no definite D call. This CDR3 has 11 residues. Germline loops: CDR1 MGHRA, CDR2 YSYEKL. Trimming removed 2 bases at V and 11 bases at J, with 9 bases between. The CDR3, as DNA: TGCGCCAGCAGCCAAAGAACCGGGGCTTTCTTT. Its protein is CASSQRTGAFF.